The rows below give T cell receptor beta chains drawn from one sample of a study of OX40 agonist ivuxolimab in advanced cancers. Clones were sequenced by immunoSEQ multiplex PCR, and TCRdb holds only the in-frame ones, with some missing. The repertoire has about 63,000 clones, approximately 92% of them found once; the top ten carry less than 14%. The sample was CD4+ or CD8+ T cells sorted from blood, taken in a trial of the OX40 agonist ivuxolimab. These receptors came from an adult with an advanced solid tumor such as melanoma, head and neck, liver or kidney cancer. The CDR3 runs from the conserved cysteine through the conserved F or W.

V,J,CDR3
TRBV5-4,TRBJ1-4,CASSLEGDRGEKLFF
TRBV28,TRBJ1-4,CASSLQGFGEKLFF
TRBV4-2,TRBJ2-7,CASSMGQDIKQYF
TRBV5-1,TRBJ2-7,CASSPSDRPYEQYF
TRBV6-1,TRBJ2-7,CASSWAQYEQYF
TRBV27,TRBJ1-1,CASTQGVYTEAFF
TRBV6-6,TRBJ2-5,CASSTQGGKETQYF
TRBV5-1,TRBJ1-3,CASSPGTAGNTIYF
TRBV5-4,TRBJ1-3,CASSSGRVRSGNTIYF
TRBV28,TRBJ2-7,CAIVSGRSYEQYF
TRBV10-3,TRBJ2-1,CAISEPRGGNQGSDEQFF
TRBV9,TRBJ2-3,CASSLYTDTQYF
TRBV9,TRBJ2-5,CASSPMRLAGGETQYF
TRBV5-1,TRBJ2-2,CASSLHLGLAGRTGELFF
TRBV2,TRBJ2-7,CASRGTYYEQYF
TRBV6-5,TRBJ2-7,CASSIQGNTYEQYF
TRBV7-3,TRBJ2-3,CASSLFGHYTDTQYF
TRBV7-9,TRBJ2-2,CASSFGAGELFF
TRBV2,TRBJ2-3,CASIRLAGESTDTQYF
TRBV5-1,TRBJ2-3,CASSLRRQPDTQYF
TRBV2,TRBJ2-5,CASRRGRGVQETQYF
TRBV6-6,TRBJ1-4,CASSPQGWVGEKLFF
TRBV7-9,TRBJ1-1,CASSQGGYGTEAFF
TRBV2,TRBJ2-5,CASGGTGGETQYF
TRBV5-1,TRBJ1-4,CASSLALDEKLFF
TRBV6-5,TRBJ2-7,CASSYSIGPSGEQYF
TRBV5-4,TRBJ2-7,CASSLDARLAGVGEQYF
TRBV28,TRBJ2-7,CASSLARWSYEQYF
TRBV14,TRBJ2-7,CASSQGRLGQGARGSLYEQYF
TRBV5-1,TRBJ2-3,CASSLEGDADTQYF
TRBV10-1,TRBJ2-1,CASSRGDSFDNEQFF
TRBV7-2,TRBJ1-1,CASSFRIRWSHEAFF
TRBV5-6,TRBJ2-4,CASSPGLAKNIQYF
TRBV5-1,TRBJ2-3,CASSPDSIRGDTQYF
TRBV7-2,TRBJ2-1,CASSLNGASANNEQFF
TRBV5-6,TRBJ2-7,CASSLRVPYEQYF
TRBV15,TRBJ1-3,CATSRMGRSGNTIYF
TRBV21-1,TRBJ2-7,CASPRDRHYEQYF
TRBV6-6,TRBJ2-3,CASSSGSTADTQYF
TRBV10-2,TRBJ2-7,CASSTGQGSAQYF
TRBV7-9,TRBJ1-1,CASSLQGRDTEAFF
TRBV4-2,TRBJ2-3,CASSQGVGGSSDTQYF
TRBV2,TRBJ2-2,CASSGGEGGSGTGELFF
TRBV5-1,TRBJ2-1,CASRWDVSSYNEQFF
TRBV27,TRBJ2-2,CASSLLSLAGGRTGELFF
TRBV28,TRBJ1-5,CASSSRGNANQPQHF
TRBV5-5,TRBJ2-1,CASRREPDANEQFF
TRBV7-3,TRBJ2-1,CASSLGGHYNEQFF
TRBV6-5,TRBJ2-7,CASSYALGGAVYEQYF
TRBV5-1,TRBJ2-5,CASSLSRETQYF
TRBV7-2,TRBJ1-6,CASSLNRGSPLHF
TRBV2,TRBJ2-7,CASRVAGGLEQYF
TRBV19,TRBJ1-5,CASSKGADLNQPQHF
TRBV6-1,TRBJ2-7,CASSGNQGIPHEQYF